This T cell receptor (beta chain) was recovered during a study of regulatory T cells in long-lasting Graves disease. Study conclusions and caveats: There were preferences for TRBV28, TRBJ1-2 and TRBJ2-5 in persistent disease.

This CDR3 spans 15 amino acids. Germline lookup yields CDR1 MNHEY and CDR2 SVGEGT. Trimming removed 0 bases from V and 6 bases from J, with 11 bases in between. HTBI primers from iRepertoire and Arm-PCR of CDR3 regions yielded the TCR beta libraries. MiXCR, run by TCRdb on the multiplex PCR reads, gives a single entry per CDR3 protein. Counted here are hundreds of thousands of distinct CDR3 sequences, roughly 16% occurring once; the ten biggest clones make up approximately 20%. Time point here: newly diagnosed GD, antithyroid drugs for less than 3 months. Researchers made the TCR library from RNA that was extracted from PBMCs. Many counts were recorded for this clonotype. Its specificity is unknown. Another study also made use of these data, one on T cells in Graves' hyperthyroidism and ophthalmopathy. That investigation notes: The TCR CDR3 was amplified in a first-round RT-PCR using the HTBI primer set.

The rearrangement links TRBV6-2 or TRBV6-3 to TRBJ2-2; D possibly corresponds to TRBD1 (6 bases). The sequence was collected from a young woman with Graves disease. Material: peripheral blood mononuclear cells (PBMCs), obtained at new diagnosis, from a patient treated with antithyroid drugs. CDR3 sequence reads: CASSYSRGSSGELFF. CDR3 in DNA: TGTGCCAGCAGTTACTCGAGGGGGTCGTCCGGGGAGCTGTTTTTT.